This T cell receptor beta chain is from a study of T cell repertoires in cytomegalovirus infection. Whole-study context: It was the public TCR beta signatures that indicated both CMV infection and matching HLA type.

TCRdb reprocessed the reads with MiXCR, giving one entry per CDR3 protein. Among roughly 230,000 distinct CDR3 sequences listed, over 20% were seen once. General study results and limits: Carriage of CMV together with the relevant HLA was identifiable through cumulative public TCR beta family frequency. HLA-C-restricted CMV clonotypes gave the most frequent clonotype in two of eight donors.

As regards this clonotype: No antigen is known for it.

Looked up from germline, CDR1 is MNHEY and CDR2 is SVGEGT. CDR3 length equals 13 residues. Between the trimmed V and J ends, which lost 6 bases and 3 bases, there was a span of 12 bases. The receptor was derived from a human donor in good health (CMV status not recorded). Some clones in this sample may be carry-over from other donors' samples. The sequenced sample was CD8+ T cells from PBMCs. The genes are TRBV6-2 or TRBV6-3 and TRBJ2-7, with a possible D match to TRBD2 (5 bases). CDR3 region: CASSPGRHYEQYF. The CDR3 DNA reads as TGTGCCAGCAGCCCGGGGAGACACTACGAGCAGTACTTC.